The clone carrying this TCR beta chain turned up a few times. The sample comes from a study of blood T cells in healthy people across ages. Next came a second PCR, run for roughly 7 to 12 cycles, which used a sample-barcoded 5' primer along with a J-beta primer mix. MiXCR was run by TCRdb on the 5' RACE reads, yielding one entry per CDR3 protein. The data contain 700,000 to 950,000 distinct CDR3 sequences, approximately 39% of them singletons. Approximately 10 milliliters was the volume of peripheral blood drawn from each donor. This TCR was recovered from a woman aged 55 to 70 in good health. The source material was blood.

CDR3 region: CATSDLLQGGQETQYF. CDR3 bases: TGTGCCACCAGTGATTTGCTTCAGGGGGGGCAAGAGACCCAGTACTTC. V gene TRBV24-1 combines with J gene TRBJ2-5; the D call may be TRBD1 or TRBD2 (7 bases each). Germline CDR1 reads KGHDR; CDR2 reads SFDVKD. The CDR3 extends over 16 amino acids. Between the trimmed V and J ends, which lost 0 bases and 2 bases, there was a span of 12 bases.